Listed here are 22 T cell receptor beta chains from one sample, sequenced in a study of response to subunit inactivated influenza vaccine. Each CDR3 protein gets one entry after TCRdb re-called the RT-PCR reads with MiXCR. The profile covers hundreds of thousands of distinct CDR3 sequences, with 16% appearing a single time and less than 4% taken by the ten largest. The source material was CD4+ T cells sorted from PBMCs, sampled around 25 months after vaccination. The receptors were gathered from a man between 50 and 75 years old who received an inactivated influenza vaccine.

This clonotype has a handful of counts. Being one base from a much bigger clone, this may be a read error. The chain combines TRBV11-2 with TRBJ2-5; the D call may be TRBD1 or TRBD2 (5 bases each). The V end was cut by 0 bases, the J end by 5 bases, with 7 bases between. CDR1 is SGHAT, CDR2 FQNNGV, per germline. The CDR3 has 13 residues. The CDR3 reads CASSLEWGETQYF. In nucleotides, the CDR3 is TGTGCCAGCAGCTTAGAGTGGGGGGAGACCCAGTACTTC.

There are many counts of this clonotype. The chain has TRBV6-6 and TRBJ2-2; 8 bases map to TRBD2. CDR3 length: 14 amino acids. V lost 8 bases to trimming and J lost 4 bases; unmatched junction nucleotides: 6. Germline CDR1 reads MNHNY; CDR2 reads SVGAGI (reference sequence). The CDR3 spells CASVLAGGTGELFF. CDR3 bases: TGTGCCAGCGTCCTCGCGGGGGGCACCGGGGAGCTGTTTTTT.

The chain uses TRBV20-1 and TRBJ2-3; 9 bases match TRBD2. In germline, CDR1 is DFQATT, CDR2 SNEGSKA (reference sequence). The CDR3 covers 17 residues. V trimming: 5 bases; J trimming: 0 bases; junction bases outside the gene matches: 12. The CDR3 sequence is CSAPRAGGITSTDTQYF. The CDR3 coding sequence is TGCAGTGCTCCCCGGGCGGGAGGGATCACTAGCACAGATACGCAGTATTTT.

The V call is TRBV20-1, the J call TRBJ1-2; no reliable D call. The V end was cut by 3 bases, the J end by 2 bases, with 10 bases between. CDR1 and CDR2 from the germline V gene are DFQATT and SNEGSKA (reference sequence). CDR3 length equals 13 residues. CDR3 region: CSASSGRNYGYTF. Written as DNA, the CDR3 is TGCAGTGCTAGCTCTGGGCGCAACTATGGCTACACCTTC.

This clonotype has just a few counts. The chain couples TRBV29-1 to TRBJ2-7; 9 nucleotides line up with TRBD1. Germline CDR1 and CDR2: SQVTM and ANQGSEA. The CDR3 loop spans 14 amino acids. J gave up 9 bases and V 2 bases, and 11 bases lay outside the gene matches. CDR3 DNA sequence: TGCAGCGTTGAACTGCTGGTGACAGGGGGGAGGCAGTACTTC. Translation gives CSVELLVTGGRQYF.

There are many counts of this clonotype. The gene calls are TRBV20-1 and TRBJ1-1; TRBD1 is a possible D gene (5 bases). V dropped 8 bases and J dropped 6 bases, with 19 bases sitting between them. Germline lookup yields CDR1 DFQATT and CDR2 SNEGSKA (reference sequence). The CDR3 is 13 amino acids. CDR3 in DNA: TGCAGTTCAAACTCCGGGGGTAACGCTGAAGCTTTCTTT. Translation: CSSNSGGNAEAFF.

This rearrangement joins TRBV29-1 to TRBJ1-1; D gene uncertain. From germline, CDR1 is SQVTM and CDR2 ANQGSEA. Trimming took 2 bases from V and 3 from J, leaving 10 bases between them. The CDR3 covers 13 residues. The CDR3 nucleotides read TGCAGCGTTGAACCCAGATCTTACACTGAAGCTTTCTTT. Protein sequence: CSVEPRSYTEAFF. Full variable domain (missing parts from reference TRBV29-1 and TRBJ1-1): SAVISQKPSRDICQRGTSLTIQCQVDSQVTMMFWYRQQPGQSLTLIATANQGSEATYESGFVIDKFPISRPNLTFSTLTVSNMSPEDSSIYLCSVEPRSYTEAFFGQGTRLTVV.

The gene calls are TRBV10-3 and TRBJ2-3; D is unresolved. Between the trimmed V and J ends, which lost 8 bases and 6 bases, there was a span of 12 bases. This CDR3 is built from 12 residues. Germline lookup yields CDR1 ENHRY and CDR2 SYGVKD. In nucleotides, the CDR3 is TGTGCCATCGGCTTTCGATCCGATACGCAGTATTTT. Translated, it gives CAIGFRSDTQYF.

This clonotype has ten or more counts. V is TRBV5-1 and J is TRBJ2-2; the match to TRBD1 covers 7 bases. Looked up from germline, CDR1 is SGHRS and CDR2 is YFSETQ. This CDR3 contains 15 residues. V lost 5 bases to trimming and J lost 2 bases; unmatched junction nucleotides: 6. CDR3 region: CASRTGTDNTGELFF. The CDR3 coding sequence is TGCGCCAGCAGGACCGGGACAGATAACACCGGGGAGCTGTTTTTT.

This clonotype is deemed medium-sized. The chain employs TRBV5-1 and TRBJ2-3; 7 bases line up with TRBD1. Germline assignment: CDR1 SGHRS and CDR2 YFSETQ. This CDR3 region has 15 residues. V shed 6 bases and J 0 bases; nucleotides not matched to a gene: 7. The CDR3 sequence: CASNTGAGSTDTQYF. The DNA of the CDR3 is TGCGCCAGCAACACAGGGGCTGGTAGCACAGATACGCAGTATTTT.

This clonotype was detected a few times. The genes are TRBV3-1 and TRBJ2-2; 9 bases agree with TRBD1. The V gene end was trimmed by 4 bases and the J gene end by 6 bases; junction bases not matched to a gene: 6. Germline CDR1 reads LGHDT; CDR2 reads YNNKEL (reference sequence). The length of the CDR3 is 15 residues. Here the CDR3 reads CASSRPGQGAGELFF. The CDR3 nucleotides are TGTGCCAGCAGCCGCCCGGGACAGGGCGCCGGGGAGCTGTTTTTT.

A few counts support this clonotype. The chain carries TRBV5-6 and TRBJ2-1; a weak D match, TRBD2 (6 bases). Trimming took 0 bases from V and 9 from J, leaving 10 bases between them. Germline values: CDR1 SGHDT, CDR2 YYEEEE. The CDR3 runs to 13 residues. CDR3 DNA: TGTGCCAGCAGCTTGGCCGGGGGTACTGAGCAGTTCTTC. Translated, it gives CASSLAGGTEQFF.

Only a few counts were recorded for this clonotype. The J gene is TRBJ1-1, the V gene TRBV12-3 or TRBV12-4, with D tentatively TRBD1 (6 bases). This CDR3 is 12 amino acids long. Between the trimmed V and J ends, which lost 5 bases and 7 bases, there was a span of 11 bases. The CDR3 DNA reads TGTGCCAGCAGTCCTCGGACAGATGAAGCTTTCTTT. This codes for CASSPRTDEAFF.

The chain carries TRBV20-1 and TRBJ2-1; 9 bases are a match to TRBD2. The junction had 7 bases not matched to a gene; V was cut back by 6 bases and J by 7 bases. Germline V gene data show CDR1 as DFQATT and CDR2 as SNEGSKA (reference sequence). The CDR3 extends over 13 amino acids. CDR3: CSAAGTSPNEQFF. CDR3 DNA sequence: TGCAGTGCAGCCGGGACTAGCCCTAATGAGCAGTTCTTC.

This clonotype turned up a few times. This chain uses TRBV9 with TRBJ1-1; the D gene is possibly TRBD1 (5 bases). This CDR3 is built from 16 residues. CDR1 and CDR2 from the germline V gene are SGDLS and YYNGEE. V gave up 7 bases and J gave up 4 bases, with 23 bases separating them. CDR3: CASQPLLGGPTTEAFF. The DNA for the CDR3 is TGTGCCAGCCAGCCACTACTCGGGGGACCGACCACTGAAGCTTTCTTT. The variable domain in full, completed from reference TRBV9 and TRBJ1-1, reads DSGVTQTPKHLITATGQRVTLRCSPRSGDLSVYWYQQSLDQGLQFLIQYYNGEERAKGNILERFSAQQFPDLHSELNLSSLELGDSALYFCASQPLLGGPTTEAFFGQGTRLTVV.

This chain links TRBV18 with TRBJ2-3; unclear D gene. The CDR3 consists of 14 residues. The V and J ends lost 3 bases and 1 base respectively, with 8 bases between them. Germline loops: CDR1 KGHSH, CDR2 LQKENI. CDR3 DNA sequence: TGTGCCAGCTCACCGACTCAGGGCACAGATACGCAGTATTTT. Its translation is CASSPTQGTDTQYF.

The chain uses TRBV20-1 and TRBJ2-5; D is possibly TRBD1 (5 bases). The CDR3 covers 13 residues. The germline CDR1 and CDR2 sequences are DFQATT and SNEGSKA (reference sequence). The germline V and J ends were trimmed by 1 base and 2 bases, with 8 bases remaining between them. CDR3 nucleotide sequence: TGCAGTGCTAGAGTCCAGGGTCAAGAGACCCAGTACTTC. Translating gives CSARVQGQETQYF.

The chain joins TRBV11-2 to TRBJ2-5; TRBD2 matches 9 bases. The CDR3 contains 16 residues. Germline V gene lookup returns CDR1 SGHAT and CDR2 FQNNGV. V lost 4 bases to trimming and J lost 3 bases; unmatched junction nucleotides: 9. CDR3 nucleotides: TGTGCCAGCAGCTCCCTTAGCGGGGGCCGGGAAGAGACCCAGTACTTC. Translating it yields CASSSLSGGREETQYF.

This CDR3 is CASSLSEGNGELFF. The CDR3 DNA follows: TGTGCCAGCAGCTTATCGGAGGGTAACGGGGAGCTGTTTTTT. The chain combines TRBV7-2 with TRBJ2-2, with a weak D call TRBD2 (6 bases). The CDR3 consists of 14 residues. V was cut by 2 bases and J by 7 bases, with 11 bases left in between. Germline CDR1 is SGHTA and CDR2 is FQGNSA. Together with reference TRBV7-2 and TRBJ2-2, the CDR3 gives the full variable domain: GAGVSQSPSNKVTEKGKDVELRCDPISGHTALYWYRQSLGQGLEFLIYFQGNSAPDKSGLPSDRFSAERTGGSVSTLTIQRTQQEDSAVYLCASSLSEGNGELFFGEGSRLTVL.

This clonotype has just a few counts. The V and J genes are TRBV2 and TRBJ2-1; 8 bases align to TRBD2. The germline V gene has CDR1 SNHLY and CDR2 FYNNEI. Trimming cost V 7 bases and J 3 bases; bases outside gene matches: 14. The CDR3 has 17 amino acids. In DNA, the CDR3 is TGTGCCAGCAAAGCGGGGGATCCCCTTTTTAGCTACAATGAGCAGTTCTTC. Protein product: CASKAGDPLFSYNEQFF.

The chain couples TRBV4-2 to TRBJ1-5; D remains ambiguous. The length of the CDR3 is 14 residues. Trimming removed 1 base from V and 2 bases from J, with 6 bases in between. CDR1 LGHNA and CDR2 YNFKEQ come from the germline V gene. The CDR3 sequence: CASSQALGNQPQHF. CDR3 DNA: TGTGCCAGCAGCCAAGCCTTAGGCAATCAGCCCCAGCATTTT.

This clonotype was observed a few times. The chain has TRBV4-3 and TRBJ2-5; the D gene is possibly TRBD1 (5 bases). Germline V gene lookup returns CDR1 LGHNA and CDR2 YSLEER. V was trimmed by 1 base and J by 1 base, leaving 10 bases between them. The CDR3 is 15 amino acids. This chain's CDR3 is CASSQGQQGQETQYF. CDR3 DNA: TGCGCCAGCAGCCAAGGACAGCAGGGCCAAGAGACCCAGTACTTC.